The clone carrying this T cell receptor (beta chain) has a handful of counts. Its antigen is currently unknown. Relative to the germline gene, one junction end is altered; a read error may explain this. RNA transcripts provided the template for amplifying TCR beta CDR3 regions. Second-round multiplex PCR came after first-round RT-PCR with HTBI primers. TCRdb analysed the multiplex PCR reads with MiXCR anew, one entry per CDR3 protein. Here the sample spans 500,000 to 800,000 distinct CDR3 sequences, 35% to 50% being singletons. These data are taken from a study of Graves' ophthalmopathy and Graves' hyperthyroidism. Broader study findings: Detection in blood was also observed for most expanded thyroid clonotypes above 0.001 frequency.

The CDR3 is 14 residues long. The germline gives CDR1 ENHRY, CDR2 SYGVKD. The sequence was collected from an adult man with Graves' ophthalmopathy. Source material: peripheral blood. This sequence joins TRBV10-3 and TRBJ1-1; D unresolved. The CDR3 sequence: CASSSGTRATEAFF. The CDR3 region has the DNA TGTGCCAGCAGTTCTGGCACGAGGGCCACTGAAGCTTTCTTT.